The 22 T cell receptor beta chains below were found in one sample sequenced in a study of T cells after yellow fever vaccination. Via MiXCR, TCRdb re-called the 5' RACE reads, giving one row per CDR3 protein. The table includes 400,000 to 650,000 distinct CDR3 sequences, just over 20% detected once. This sample comprised PBMCs, obtained 21 days after the first yellow fever vaccination. The receptors derive from a man younger than 35 who received the YFV17D yellow fever vaccine.

This chain links TRBV2 with TRBJ1-4, with D unresolved. The CDR3 runs 11 residues. Germline V lookup: CDR1 SNHLY, CDR2 FYNNEI. V dropped 5 bases and J dropped 6 bases, with 4 bases sitting between them. The CDR3 bases are TGTGCCAGCAGTATCTATGAAAAACTGTTTTTT. The encoded protein is CASSIYEKLFF.

This clonotype showed up many times. The V and J genes are TRBV12-3 or TRBV12-4 and TRBJ2-7, with a weak D call TRBD2 (5 bases). Trimming removed 6 bases at V and 5 bases at J, with 17 bases between. The CDR3 runs to 14 residues. CDR3 region: CASSLHDTRDEQYV. CDR3 bases: TGTGCCAGCAGCCTACATGATACGAGGGACGAGCAGTACGTC.

The chain combines TRBV11-2 with TRBJ2-1; D not resolved. The CDR3 contains 15 residues. V shed 1 base and J shed 2 bases, with 9 bases lying between them. Germline CDR1 is SGHAT and CDR2 is FQNNGV. The CDR3 DNA sequence: TGTGCCAGCAGCTTAGGTCCTCTACCCTACAATGAGCAGTTCTTC. Its translation is CASSLGPLPYNEQFF.

This clonotype turned up a few times. The chain combines TRBV6-2 or TRBV6-3 with TRBJ2-6, with TRBD1 identical over 8 bases. Germline lookup yields CDR1 MNHEY and CDR2 SVGEGT. The CDR3 has 18 residues. With 5 bases clipped from V and 2 bases from J, the junction kept 11 bases outside the gene matches. The CDR3 here is CASSRSRDRWTGANVLTF. The CDR3 DNA follows: TGTGCCAGCAGTCGTAGCCGGGACAGGTGGACTGGGGCCAACGTCCTGACTTTC.

This chain connects TRBV11-2 to TRBJ1-6; D possibly corresponds to TRBD1 (6 bases). This CDR3 is 19 amino acids long. V dropped 5 bases and J dropped 3 bases, with 23 bases sitting between them. Germline CDR1 reads SGHAT; CDR2 reads FQNNGV. The CDR3 loop reads CASSATRGGQSSYNSPLHF. The CDR3 region has the DNA TGTGCCAGCAGCGCCACTAGGGGGGGTCAGAGTAGCTATAATTCACCCCTCCACTTT.

The V and J genes are TRBV15 and TRBJ1-5, with 9 bases aligning to TRBD1. The CDR3 contains 14 residues. In germline, CDR1 is LNHNV, CDR2 YYDKDF (reference sequence). V dropped 5 bases and J dropped 4; count of bases not matched to a gene: 3. This CDR3 reads CATSGTGTNQPQHF. CDR3 DNA: TGTGCCACCAGCGGGACAGGGACAAATCAGCCCCAGCATTTT.

This clonotype occurred a few times. V and J are TRBV10-3 and TRBJ2-1; 9 bases match TRBD2. V shed 10 bases, J shed 7 bases, and the junction held 14 bases outside the gene matches. Germline V gene sequence: CDR1 ENHRY, CDR2 SYGVKD. The CDR3 has 15 residues. The CDR3 nucleotides are TGTGCCACTACCGGTGCGGGGGGGCCGGGGAATGAGCAGTTCTTC. This codes for CATTGAGGPGNEQFF.

V usage is TRBV3-1 and J usage is TRBJ1-2; D is ambiguous. CDR3 length: 14 amino acids. V dropped 4 bases and J dropped 4 bases, with 13 bases sitting between them. Germline V gives CDR1 LGHDT, CDR2 YNNKEL (reference sequence). The chain's CDR3 is CASSPYGAGYGYTF. The CDR3 DNA reads as TGTGCCAGCAGCCCATACGGCGCGGGCTATGGCTACACCTTC.

The chain employs TRBV12-3 or TRBV12-4 and TRBJ2-2, with D possibly matching TRBD1 (6 bases). CDR3 size: 13 residues. V dropped 10 bases and J dropped 2 bases, with 11 bases sitting between them. The CDR3 DNA reads TGTGCCACCCGGACAGTTAACACCGGGGAGCTGTTTTTT. It specifies CATRTVNTGELFF.

This clonotype was seen more than once but under ten times. The rearrangement joins TRBV20-1 to TRBJ1-6; D not certain. V was trimmed by 3 bases and J by 10 bases, leaving 10 bases between them. This CDR3 has 12 amino acids. Germline CDR1 is DFQATT and CDR2 is SNEGSKA (reference sequence). In DNA form, the CDR3 reads TGCAGTGCTAGTGGGGTGCGGTCACCCCTCCACTTT. Its protein is CSASGVRSPLHF.

The V gene is TRBV30, the J gene TRBJ2-7; D is unclear. Trimming cost V 0 bases and J 6 bases, with 6 bases left between them. Germline CDR1 is GTSNPN and CDR2 is SVGIG (reference sequence). This CDR3 contains 11 residues. The CDR3 is CAWSVTSEQYF. CDR3 in DNA: TGTGCCTGGAGTGTAACCTCCGAGCAGTACTTC.

The chain couples TRBV9 to TRBJ2-7; a possible D gene is TRBD1 (6 bases). CDR3 length: 14 residues. V gave up 0 bases and J gave up 5 bases, with 12 bases separating them. The germline gives CDR1 SGDLS, CDR2 YYNGEE. The chain's CDR3 is CASSVGTGLHEQYF. The DNA for the CDR3 is TGTGCCAGCAGCGTAGGAACAGGGCTTCACGAGCAGTACTTC.

This clonotype has ten or more counts. The chain recombines TRBV7-2 with TRBJ2-2; D remains unclear. The CDR3 loop spans 15 amino acids. The germline V gene has CDR1 SGHTA and CDR2 FQGNSA. V gave up 0 bases and J gave up 7 bases, with 12 bases separating them. CDR3 nucleotide sequence: TGTGCCAGCAGCTTAGCGGCCAGCGAAGGCGGGGAGCTGTTTTTT. Translating gives CASSLAASEGGELFF.

The chain carries TRBV7-2 and TRBJ2-7; no firm D call. This CDR3 region has 13 residues. Germline V gene lookup returns CDR1 SGHTA and CDR2 FQGNSA. The ends were cut back, 0 bases at V and 2 bases at J, with 5 bases in the middle. CDR3 protein: CASSLAGPYEQYV. The CDR3 nucleotides are TGTGCCAGCAGCTTAGCAGGCCCCTACGAGCAGTACGTC.

This clonotype was counted a few times. The chain has TRBV12-3 or TRBV12-4 and TRBJ1-2; D call uncertain. Deletions cut 3 bases from V and 8 bases from J, with 22 bases between. The CDR3 is made up of 16 amino acids. The CDR3: CASSLYTGYGTDGYTF. Written as DNA, the CDR3 is TGTGCCAGCAGTTTGTATACGGGGTATGGTACCGACGGCTACACCTTC.

The V call is TRBV6-4, the J call TRBJ1-5, with D uncertain. The ends were cut back, 0 bases at V and 4 bases at J, with 7 bases in the middle. Germline assignment: CDR1 MRHNA and CDR2 SNTAGT. The CDR3 spans 14 residues. Here the CDR3 DNA reads TGTGCCAGCAGTGACTCGGCAGGTAATCAGCCCCAGCATTTT. It yields the protein CASSDSAGNQPQHF.

This clonotype occurred a few times. The V call is TRBV6-1, the J call TRBJ1-2, with D tentatively TRBD1 (5 bases). The CDR3 length is 13 residues. Germline CDR1 MNHNS, CDR2 SASEGT. The V end lost 8 bases, the J end lost 3 bases, and 13 bases lay between the germline ends. Written as DNA, the CDR3 is TGTGCCAGCGAATGGGGGAAGGACTATGGCTACACCTTC. It translates to CASEWGKDYGYTF.

This clonotype was seen a few times. The chain couples TRBV5-5 to TRBJ2-1; D is undetermined. Germline V CDR1 and CDR2: SGHKS, YYEKEE (reference sequence). Trimming shortened V by 2 bases and J by 6 bases, and 9 bases separated the two germline ends. The CDR3 runs 13 residues. The CDR3 bases are TGTGCCAGCAGCTTATGGAAAGGCAATGAGCAGTTCTTC. Translated: CASSLWKGNEQFF.

In nucleotides, the CDR3 is TGTGCCAGCAGTTCTCGGCGGGCCCAGGTCAATGAGCAGTTCTTC. Protein sequence: CASSSRRAQVNEQFF. This rearrangement joins TRBV7-8 to TRBJ2-1; weak D call: TRBD2 (5 bases). V lost 6 bases, J lost 6 bases, and 18 bases lay in between. The CDR3 contains 15 residues. Germline CDR1 reads SGHVS; CDR2 reads FQNEAQ.

The chain couples TRBV5-1 to TRBJ2-1; 9 bases agree with TRBD2. The CDR3 is made up of 14 amino acids. With 0 bases clipped from V and 10 bases from J, the junction kept 5 bases outside the gene matches. The V gene's germline CDR1 is SGHRS and CDR2 YFSETQ. In nucleotides, the CDR3 is TGCGCCAGCAGCTTGGTAGCGGGGGCTTTAGAGCAGTTCTTC. Amino acids: CASSLVAGALEQFF.

This clonotype was detected only a few times. The V and J genes are TRBV5-1 and TRBJ1-1, with D tentatively TRBD1 (6 bases). Per the germline V gene, CDR1 is SGHRS and CDR2 is YFSETQ. The CDR3 consists of 14 residues. Trimming left V 4 bases short and J 3 bases short, with 13 bases between. The CDR3 DNA reads TGCGCCAGCAGCGCCCTAACAGGGTACACTGAAGCTTTCTTT. The encoded protein is CASSALTGYTEAFF.

The rearrangement joins TRBV5-1 to TRBJ1-1; 10 positions agree with TRBD1. The CDR3 is 14 amino acids. The V and J ends lost 4 bases and 5 bases, in that order; junction bases with no gene match: 5. In germline, CDR1 is SGHRS, CDR2 YFSETQ. The CDR3 sequence is CASSRRTGGTEAFF. In DNA, the CDR3 is TGCGCCAGCAGCCGTCGGACAGGGGGTACTGAAGCTTTCTTT. The entire variable domain, with the rest obtained from reference TRBV5-1 and TRBJ1-1, is as follows: KAGVTQTPRYLIKTRGQQVTLSCSPISGHRSVSWYQQTPGQGLQFLFEYFSETQRNKGNFPGRFSGRQFSNSRSEMNVSTLELGDSALYLCASSRRTGGTEAFFGQGTRLTVV.